Each of the 18 T cell receptor beta chains below was sequenced from the same sample in a study of cytomegalovirus exposure and HLA in healthy donors. A multiplex PCR was run with 60 Vbeta primers and 13 Jbeta primers. Repertoires were generated with immunoSEQ multiplex PCR, while TCRdb's copy carries only in-frame clones and drops some. The sample has around 100,000 clones, under 85% seen once. What was sequenced was PBMCs. The receptors come from a man aged 45-65 years in good health and CMV-seropositive.

This clone was found once. The chain recombines TRBV7-9 with TRBJ2-2, with 11 bases aligning to TRBD2. The CDR3 loop spans 16 amino acids. V lost 5 bases to trimming and J lost 6 bases; unmatched junction nucleotides: 8. The germline gives CDR1 SEHNR, CDR2 FQNEAQ (reference sequence). The CDR3 is CASSLGLAAGPGELFF. CDR3 nucleotides: TGTGCCAGCAGCCTGGGACTAGCGGCAGGTCCCGGGGAGCTGTTTTTT.

The gene calls are TRBV11-2 and TRBJ1-2; D is unresolved. Trimming removed 5 bases from V and 6 bases from J, with 13 bases in between. CDR3 length equals 13 residues. The V gene's germline CDR1 is SGHAT and CDR2 FQNNGV. CDR3 sequence (DNA): TGTGCCAGCAGCCCTCCGTCCAGGAATGGCTACACCTTC. Protein: CASSPPSRNGYTF. The full variable domain, rest sourced from reference TRBV11-2 and TRBJ1-2, is EAGVAQSPRYKIIEKRQSVAFWCNPISGHATLYWYQQILGQGPKLLIQFQNNGVVDDSQLPKDRFSAERLKGVDSTLKIQPAKLEDSAVYLCASSPPSRNGYTFGSGTRLTVV.

The chain links TRBV27 to TRBJ2-7; TRBD1 aligns across 10 bases. The CDR3 is 13 amino acids. V gave up 5 bases and J gave up 6 bases; unmatched junction bases: 4. Germline-derived CDR1 and CDR2 are MNHEY and SMNVEV (reference sequence). CDR3 DNA: TGTGCCAGCAGTCACCGGGACAGGGGCGAGCAGTACTTC. This codes for CASSHRDRGEQYF.

This clone was recorded only once. This chain joins TRBV7-3 and TRBJ2-1; 9 nucleotides match TRBD1. This CDR3 has 15 amino acids. Germline-derived CDR1 and CDR2 are SGHTA and FQGTGA. Trimming at V came to 2 bases and at J to 2 bases, leaving 1 base not matched to a gene. CDR3 DNA sequence: TGTGCCAGCAGCTTAGGGACAGGGACCTACAATGAGCAGTTCTTC. Translating gives CASSLGTGTYNEQFF.

This sequence joins TRBV19 and TRBJ2-1; 14 nucleotides align to TRBD2. The CDR3 has 13 amino acids. J was trimmed by 10 bases and V by 11 bases; bases with no gene match: 7. CDR1 LNHDA and CDR2 SQIVND come from the germline V gene (reference sequence). This CDR3 is CAAGLAGVGEQFF. The DNA for the CDR3 is TGTGCCGCGGGACTAGCGGGAGTTGGGGAGCAGTTCTTC. Complete variable domain (other parts from reference TRBV19 and TRBJ2-1): DGGITQSPKYLFRKEGQNVTLSCEQNLNHDAMYWYRQDPGQGLRLIYYSQIVNDFQKGDIAEGYSVSREKKESFPLTVTSAQKNPTAFYLCAAGLAGVGEQFFGPGTRLTVL.

The J gene is TRBJ2-5, the V gene TRBV28; possibly TRBD1 for D (7 bases). The germline CDR1 and CDR2 sequences are MDHEN and SYDVKM. V gave up 5 bases and J gave up 4 bases, with 20 bases separating them. This CDR3 comprises 16 residues. Here the CDR3 reads CASSTVGGGNGETQYF. In nucleotides, the CDR3 is TGTGCCAGCAGTACCGTCGGAGGGGGCAACGGAGAGACCCAGTACTTC.

The rearrangement uses TRBV18 and TRBJ1-5; D remains unclear. The V end lost 6 bases, the J end lost 6 bases, and 18 bases lay between the germline ends. CDR1 and CDR2 (germline): KGHSH, LQKENI. This CDR3 region has 15 residues. The DNA of the CDR3 is TGTGCCAGCTCCCCCGGGTCTGAGGAATTTCAGCCCCAGCATTTT. It specifies CASSPGSEEFQPQHF. Full variable domain (remainder filled in from reference TRBV18 and TRBJ1-5): NAGVMQNPRHLVRRRGQEARLRCSPMKGHSHVYWYRQLPEEGLKFMVYLQKENIIDESGMPKERFSAEFPKEGPSILRIQQVVRGDSAAYFCASSPGSEEFQPQHFGDGTRLSIL.

The chain uses TRBV25-1 and TRBJ2-1; 7 positions agree with TRBD2. Germline assignment: CDR1 MGHDK and CDR2 SYGVNS. The CDR3 runs to 15 residues. Trimming at V came to 4 bases and at J to 5 bases, leaving 8 bases not matched to a gene. The DNA of the CDR3 is TGTGCCAGCAGTGTACCCGGGACTAAGCACAATGAGCAGTTCTTC. It codes for CASSVPGTKHNEQFF.

The chain uses TRBV10-2 and TRBJ2-7, with a possible D match to TRBD2 (6 bases). CDR1 and CDR2 (germline): WSHSY, SAAADI. Trimming removed 2 bases from V and 5 bases from J, with 25 bases in between. The CDR3 length is 18 residues. The chain's CDR3 is CASSEGRSKTRRGHEQYF. CDR3 in DNA: TGCGCCAGCAGTGAGGGACGTTCCAAAACTAGGAGGGGCCACGAGCAGTACTTC.

This clone appeared a single time. J is TRBJ2-2 and V is TRBV7-9; 12 positions match TRBD1. The CDR3 sequence is 17 residues long. From germline, CDR1 is SEHNR and CDR2 FQNEAQ (reference sequence). Unmatched junction bases numbered 9, after V lost 4 bases and J lost 6 bases. In nucleotides, the CDR3 is TGTGCCAGCAGCTCGGGTGCCGGGACAGGGGGCTCCGGGGAGCTGTTTTTT. Protein: CASSSGAGTGGSGELFF.

V usage is TRBV7-9 and J usage is TRBJ2-5, with D perhaps matching TRBD2 (5 bases). CDR3 length: 14 residues. With 6 bases removed from V and 5 bases from J, the gap between germline ends came to 16 bases. The germline V gene encodes CDR1 SEHNR and CDR2 FQNEAQ (reference sequence). The CDR3 nucleotides read TGTGCCAGCAGACTACTAGAGTCTGGGGAGACCCAGTACTTC. It translates to CASRLLESGETQYF.

Only one count was recorded for this clone. CDR3 sequence (DNA): TGTGCCAGCAGCGTAGGGGTGGGAGTGTCTACCTACGAGCAGTACTTC. Encoded protein: CASSVGVGVSTYEQYF. This chain joins TRBV9 and TRBJ2-7; tentatively, D is TRBD2 (5 bases). The CDR3 runs to 16 residues. Per germline, CDR1 SGDLS and CDR2 YYNGEE. The ends were cut back, 0 bases at V and 2 bases at J, with 15 bases in the middle.

The chain recombines TRBV5-1 with TRBJ2-3; 13 bases fit TRBD2. The CDR3 consists of 19 residues. With 2 bases clipped from V and 0 bases from J, the junction kept 9 bases outside the gene matches. In germline, CDR1 is SGHRS, CDR2 YFSETQ. The CDR3 nucleotides read TGCGCCAGCAGCTTACTAGCGGGAGGGCCGTCCACTAGCACAGATACGCAGTATTTT. This translates into CASSLLAGGPSTSTDTQYF.

Only one count was recorded for this clone. The CDR3 coding sequence is TGTGCCGTAGCCCGCAGGGGGGAGACCCAGTACTTC. This encodes CAVARRGETQYF. The V and J genes are TRBV6-1 and TRBJ2-5; 7 bases map to TRBD1. Germline V gene sequence: CDR1 MNHNS, CDR2 SASEGT. The CDR3 consists of 12 residues. Losses at the gene ends were 11 bases for V and 5 bases for J; bases not matched to a gene: 8.

This clone occurred once. This chain uses TRBV10-3 with TRBJ2-2; 7 bases map to TRBD1. The CDR3 has 15 amino acids. CDR1 is ENHRY, CDR2 SYGVKD, per germline. J was trimmed by 7 bases and V by 7 bases; bases with no gene match: 12. The CDR3 DNA reads as TGTGCCATCACCTCGCGACTAACAGGGGACGGGGAGCTGTTTTTT. Translation gives CAITSRLTGDGELFF.

The chain has TRBV6-1 and TRBJ2-4; 13 nucleotides align to TRBD2. Germline values: CDR1 MNHNS, CDR2 SASEGT. CDR3 length: 16 residues. Germline trimming cut 3 bases from V and 4 bases from J; bases unmatched to any gene: 3. CDR3 nucleotides: TGTGCCAGCAGTGATCCGACTAGCGGGAGGAAAAACATTCAGTACTTC. Amino acids: CASSDPTSGRKNIQYF.

This chain links TRBV5-1 with TRBJ2-1; maybe TRBD2 (5 bases). Trimming removed 4 bases at V and 0 bases at J, with 14 bases between. The CDR3 is made up of 16 amino acids. Germline V gives CDR1 SGHRS, CDR2 YFSETQ. CDR3 sequence: CASSPGLISSYNEQFF. In DNA, the CDR3 is TGCGCCAGCAGCCCAGGACTGATCAGCTCCTACAATGAGCAGTTCTTC.

The chain joins TRBV28 to TRBJ1-2; 8 bases fit TRBD1. CDR1 MDHEN and CDR2 SYDVKM come from the germline V gene. The V gene end was trimmed by 5 bases and the J gene end by 6 bases; junction bases not matched to a gene: 5. There are 13 residues in the CDR3. CDR3 sequence: CASSPDRVNGYTF. The CDR3 nucleotides read TGTGCCAGCAGTCCGGACAGGGTAAATGGCTACACCTTC.